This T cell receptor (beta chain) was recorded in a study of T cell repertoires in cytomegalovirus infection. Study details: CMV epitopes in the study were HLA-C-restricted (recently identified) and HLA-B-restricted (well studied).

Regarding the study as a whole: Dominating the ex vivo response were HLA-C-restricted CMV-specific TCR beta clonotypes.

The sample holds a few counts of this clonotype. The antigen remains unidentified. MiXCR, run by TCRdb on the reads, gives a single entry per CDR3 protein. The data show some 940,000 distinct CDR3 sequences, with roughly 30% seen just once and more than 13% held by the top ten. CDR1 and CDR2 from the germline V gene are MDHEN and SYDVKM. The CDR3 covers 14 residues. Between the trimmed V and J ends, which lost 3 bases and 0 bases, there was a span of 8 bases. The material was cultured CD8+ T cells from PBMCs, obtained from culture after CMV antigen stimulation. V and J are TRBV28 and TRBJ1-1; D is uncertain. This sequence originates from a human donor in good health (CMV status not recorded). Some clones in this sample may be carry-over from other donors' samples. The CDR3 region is CASSFRSMNTEAFF. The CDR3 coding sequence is TGTGCCAGCAGTTTTAGATCGATGAACACTGAAGCTTTCTTT.